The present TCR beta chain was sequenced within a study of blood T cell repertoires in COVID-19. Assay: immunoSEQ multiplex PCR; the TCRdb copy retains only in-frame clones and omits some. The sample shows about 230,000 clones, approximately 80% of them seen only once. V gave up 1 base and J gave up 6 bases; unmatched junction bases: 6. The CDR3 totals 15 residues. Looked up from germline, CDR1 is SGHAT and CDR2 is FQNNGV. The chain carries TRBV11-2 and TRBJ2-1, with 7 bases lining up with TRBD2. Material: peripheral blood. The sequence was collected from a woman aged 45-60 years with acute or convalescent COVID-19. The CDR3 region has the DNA TGTGCCAGCAGCTTAGTGGCGGGAGTGGGCAATGAGCAGTTCTTC. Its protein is CASSLVAGVGNEQFF.